Given below is one TCR beta chain in context. Under the authors' procedure: Scientists estimated how many nucleated cells there were by amplifying reference gene primers. Data came from immunoSEQ multiplex PCR; TCRdb stores just in-frame clones and leaves some out. The D gene and trimming were derived from the DNA, and the V and J assignments and clone size from that table. The data contain about 67,000 clones, 80% to 90% of them singletons. The V and J ends lost 6 bases and 10 bases, in that order; junction bases with no gene match: 10. The CDR3 is 15 residues long. Germline values: CDR1 MNHEY, CDR2 SVGAGI. This sample stems from a study of blood T cell repertoires in COVID-19. Study in general: Acute and convalescent COVID-19 samples came from the United States, Italy and Spain. The analysed material was cDNA or gDNA that came from T cells, B-cell-depleted T cells, or PBMCs.

V is TRBV6-5 and J is TRBJ1-6, with 9 bases fitting TRBD1. The clonotype comes from a man aged 45-65 years with active COVID-19. The specimen was peripheral blood. The CDR3 reads CASRGTGPGLSPLHF. In DNA, the CDR3 is TGTGCCAGCAGAGGGACAGGGCCGGGACTCTCACCCCTCCACTTT.